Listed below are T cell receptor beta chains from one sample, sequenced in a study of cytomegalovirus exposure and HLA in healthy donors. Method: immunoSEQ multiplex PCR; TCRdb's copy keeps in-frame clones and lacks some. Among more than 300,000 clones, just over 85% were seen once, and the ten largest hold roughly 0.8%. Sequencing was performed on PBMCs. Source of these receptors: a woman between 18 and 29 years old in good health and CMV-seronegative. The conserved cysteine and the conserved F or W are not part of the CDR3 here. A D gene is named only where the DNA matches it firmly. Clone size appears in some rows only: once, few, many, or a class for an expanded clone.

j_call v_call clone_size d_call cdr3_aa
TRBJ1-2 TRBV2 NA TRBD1 ASRRGQGERGYGYT
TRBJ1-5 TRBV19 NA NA ASSLSSNQPQH
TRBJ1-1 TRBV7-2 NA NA ASSLRQHTEAF
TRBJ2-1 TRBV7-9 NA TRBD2 ASSLGTSGRATYNEQF
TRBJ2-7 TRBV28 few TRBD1 ASTPGQGAKEQY
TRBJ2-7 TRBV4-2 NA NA ASSQSRDSREQQY
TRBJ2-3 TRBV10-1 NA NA ASSEEYTDTQY
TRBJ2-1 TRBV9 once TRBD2 ASSVDPSGRSNEQF
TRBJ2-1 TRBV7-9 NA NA ASSLRGNEQF
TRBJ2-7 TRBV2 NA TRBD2 ASSELAGVGYEQY
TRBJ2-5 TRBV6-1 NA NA ASHRAEQETQY
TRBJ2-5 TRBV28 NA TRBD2 ASSQGLAGEETQY
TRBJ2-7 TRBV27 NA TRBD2 ASSSGLAYEQY
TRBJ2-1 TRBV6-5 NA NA ASSSDKLNEQF
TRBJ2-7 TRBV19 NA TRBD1 ASSMDRGRSYEQY
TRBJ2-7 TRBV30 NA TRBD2 AWFWTSGVEQY
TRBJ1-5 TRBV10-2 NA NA ATRTDYSNQPQH
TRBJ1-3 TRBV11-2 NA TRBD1 ASSPGTGRNTIY
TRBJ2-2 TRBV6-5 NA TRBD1 ASSRQGADTGELF
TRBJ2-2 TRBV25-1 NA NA ASSDYGGTENTGELF